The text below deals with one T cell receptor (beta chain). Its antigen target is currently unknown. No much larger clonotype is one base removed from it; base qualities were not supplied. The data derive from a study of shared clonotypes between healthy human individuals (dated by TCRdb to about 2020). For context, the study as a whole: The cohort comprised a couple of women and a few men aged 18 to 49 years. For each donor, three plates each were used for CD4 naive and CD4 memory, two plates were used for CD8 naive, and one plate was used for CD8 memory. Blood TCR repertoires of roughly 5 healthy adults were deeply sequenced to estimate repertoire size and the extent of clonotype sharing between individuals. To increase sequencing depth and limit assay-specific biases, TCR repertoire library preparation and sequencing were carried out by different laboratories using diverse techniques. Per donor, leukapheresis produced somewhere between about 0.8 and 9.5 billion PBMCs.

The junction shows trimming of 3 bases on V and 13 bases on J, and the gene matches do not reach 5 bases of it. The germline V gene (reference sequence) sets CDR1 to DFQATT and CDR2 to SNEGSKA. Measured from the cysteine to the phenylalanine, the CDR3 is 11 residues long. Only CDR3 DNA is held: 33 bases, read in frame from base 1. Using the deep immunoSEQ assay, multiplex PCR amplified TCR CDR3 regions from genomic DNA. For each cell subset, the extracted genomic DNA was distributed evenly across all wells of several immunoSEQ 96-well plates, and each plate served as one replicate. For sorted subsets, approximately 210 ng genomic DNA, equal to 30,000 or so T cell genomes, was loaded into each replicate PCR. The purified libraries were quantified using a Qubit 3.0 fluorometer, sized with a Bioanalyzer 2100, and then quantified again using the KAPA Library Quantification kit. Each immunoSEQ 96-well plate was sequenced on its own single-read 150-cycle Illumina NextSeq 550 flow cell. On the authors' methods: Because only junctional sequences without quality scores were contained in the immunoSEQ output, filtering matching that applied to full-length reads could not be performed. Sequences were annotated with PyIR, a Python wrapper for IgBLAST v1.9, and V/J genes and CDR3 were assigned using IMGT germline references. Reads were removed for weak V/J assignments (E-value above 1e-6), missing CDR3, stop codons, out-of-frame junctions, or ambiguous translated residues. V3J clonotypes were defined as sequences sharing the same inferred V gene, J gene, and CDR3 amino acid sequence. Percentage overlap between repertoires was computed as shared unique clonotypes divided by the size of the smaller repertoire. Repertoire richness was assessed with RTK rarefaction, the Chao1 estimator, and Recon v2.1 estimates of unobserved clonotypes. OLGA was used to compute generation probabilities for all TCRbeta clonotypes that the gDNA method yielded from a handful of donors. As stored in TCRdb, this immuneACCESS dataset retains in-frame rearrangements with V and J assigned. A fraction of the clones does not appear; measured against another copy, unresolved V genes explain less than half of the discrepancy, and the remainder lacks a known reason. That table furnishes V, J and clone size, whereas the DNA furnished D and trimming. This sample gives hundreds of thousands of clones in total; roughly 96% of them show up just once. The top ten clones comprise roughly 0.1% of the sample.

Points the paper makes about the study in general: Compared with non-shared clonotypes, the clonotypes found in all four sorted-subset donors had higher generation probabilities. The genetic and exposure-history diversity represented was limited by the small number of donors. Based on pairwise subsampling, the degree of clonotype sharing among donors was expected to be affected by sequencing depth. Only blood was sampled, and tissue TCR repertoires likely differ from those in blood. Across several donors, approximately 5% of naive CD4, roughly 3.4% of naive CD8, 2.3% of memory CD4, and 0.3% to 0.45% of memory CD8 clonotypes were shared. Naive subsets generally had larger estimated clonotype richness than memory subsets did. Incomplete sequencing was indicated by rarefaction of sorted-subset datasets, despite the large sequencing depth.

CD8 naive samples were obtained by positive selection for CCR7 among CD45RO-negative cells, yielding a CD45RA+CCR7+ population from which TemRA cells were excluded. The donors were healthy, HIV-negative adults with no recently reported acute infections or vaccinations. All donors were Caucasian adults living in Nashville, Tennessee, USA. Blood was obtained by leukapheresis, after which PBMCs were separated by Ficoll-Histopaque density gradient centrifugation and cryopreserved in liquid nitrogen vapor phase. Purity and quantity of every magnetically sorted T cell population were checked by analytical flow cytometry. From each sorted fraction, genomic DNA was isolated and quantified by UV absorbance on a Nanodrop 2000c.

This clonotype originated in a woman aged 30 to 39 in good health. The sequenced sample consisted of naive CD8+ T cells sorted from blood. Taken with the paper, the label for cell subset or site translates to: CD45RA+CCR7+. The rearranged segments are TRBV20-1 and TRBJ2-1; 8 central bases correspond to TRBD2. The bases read TGCAGTGCTAGTCAACTAGCGGACCAGTTCTTC. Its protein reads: CSASQLADQFF.